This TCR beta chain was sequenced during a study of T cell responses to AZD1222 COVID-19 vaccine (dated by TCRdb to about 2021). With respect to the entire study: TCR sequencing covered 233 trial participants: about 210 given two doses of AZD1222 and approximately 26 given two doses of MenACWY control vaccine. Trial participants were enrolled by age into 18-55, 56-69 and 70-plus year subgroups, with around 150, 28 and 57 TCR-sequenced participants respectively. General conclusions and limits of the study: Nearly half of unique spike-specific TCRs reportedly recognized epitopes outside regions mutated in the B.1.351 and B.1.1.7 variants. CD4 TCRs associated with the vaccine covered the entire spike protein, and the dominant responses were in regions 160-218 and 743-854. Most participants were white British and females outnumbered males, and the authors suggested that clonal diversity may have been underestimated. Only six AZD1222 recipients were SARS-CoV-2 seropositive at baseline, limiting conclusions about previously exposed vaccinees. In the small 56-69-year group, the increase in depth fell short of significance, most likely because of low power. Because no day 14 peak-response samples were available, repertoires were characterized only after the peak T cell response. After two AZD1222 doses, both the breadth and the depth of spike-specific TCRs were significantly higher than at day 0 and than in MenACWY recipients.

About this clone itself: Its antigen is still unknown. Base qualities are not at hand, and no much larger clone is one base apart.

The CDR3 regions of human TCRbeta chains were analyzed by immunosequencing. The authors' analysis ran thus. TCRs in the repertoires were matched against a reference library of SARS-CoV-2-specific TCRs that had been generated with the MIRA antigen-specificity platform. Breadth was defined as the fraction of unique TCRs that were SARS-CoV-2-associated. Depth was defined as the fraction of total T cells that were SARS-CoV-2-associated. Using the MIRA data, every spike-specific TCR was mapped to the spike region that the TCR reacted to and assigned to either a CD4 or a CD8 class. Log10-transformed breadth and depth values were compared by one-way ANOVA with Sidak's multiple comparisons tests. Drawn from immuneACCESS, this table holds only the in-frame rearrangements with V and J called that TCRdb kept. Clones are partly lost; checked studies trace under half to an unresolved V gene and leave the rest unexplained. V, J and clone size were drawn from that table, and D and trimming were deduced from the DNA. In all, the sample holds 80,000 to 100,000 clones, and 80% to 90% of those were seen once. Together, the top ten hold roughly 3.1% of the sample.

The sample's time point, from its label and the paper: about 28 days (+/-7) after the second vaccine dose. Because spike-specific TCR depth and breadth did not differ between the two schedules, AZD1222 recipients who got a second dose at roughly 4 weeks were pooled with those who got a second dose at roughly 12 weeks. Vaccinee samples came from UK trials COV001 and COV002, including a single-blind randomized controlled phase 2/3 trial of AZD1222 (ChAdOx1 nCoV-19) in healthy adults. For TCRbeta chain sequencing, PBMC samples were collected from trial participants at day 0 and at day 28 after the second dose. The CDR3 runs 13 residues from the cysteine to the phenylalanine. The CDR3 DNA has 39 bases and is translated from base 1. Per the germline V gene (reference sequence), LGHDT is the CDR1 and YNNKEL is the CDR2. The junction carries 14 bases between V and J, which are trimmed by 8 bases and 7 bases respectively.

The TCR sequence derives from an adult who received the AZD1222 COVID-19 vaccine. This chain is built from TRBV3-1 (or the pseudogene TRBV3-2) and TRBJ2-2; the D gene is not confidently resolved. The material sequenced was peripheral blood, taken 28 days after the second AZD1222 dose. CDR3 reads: CASQVGVGGELFF. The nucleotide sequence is TGTGCCAGCCAAGTTGGGGTCGGCGGGGAGCTGTTTTTT.